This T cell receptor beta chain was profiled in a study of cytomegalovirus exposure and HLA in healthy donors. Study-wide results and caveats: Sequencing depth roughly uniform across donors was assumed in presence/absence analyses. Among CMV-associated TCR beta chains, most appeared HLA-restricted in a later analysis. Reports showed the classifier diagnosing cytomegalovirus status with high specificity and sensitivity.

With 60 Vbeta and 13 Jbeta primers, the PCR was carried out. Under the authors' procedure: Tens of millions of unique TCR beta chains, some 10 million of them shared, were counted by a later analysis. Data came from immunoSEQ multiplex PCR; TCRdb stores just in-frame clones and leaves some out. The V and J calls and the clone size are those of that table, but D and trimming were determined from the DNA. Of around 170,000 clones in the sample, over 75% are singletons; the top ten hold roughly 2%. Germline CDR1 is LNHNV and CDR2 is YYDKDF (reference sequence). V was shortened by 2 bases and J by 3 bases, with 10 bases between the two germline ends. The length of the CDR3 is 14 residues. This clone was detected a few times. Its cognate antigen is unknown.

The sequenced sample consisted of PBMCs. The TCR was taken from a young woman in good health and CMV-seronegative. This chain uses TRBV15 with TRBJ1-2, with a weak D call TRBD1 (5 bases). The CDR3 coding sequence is TGTGCCACCAGCAGAACCGGCAGGGACTATGGCTACACCTTC. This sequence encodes CATSRTGRDYGYTF.